The 20 T cell receptor beta chains presented below share a single source sample, sequenced in a study of blood T cell repertoires in COVID-19. Some clones are missing from TCRdb's copy, which holds only in-frame ones; the method was immunoSEQ multiplex PCR. Altogether about 190,000 clones are present, less than 80% being singletons, with the ten largest covering about 13%. The sequenced sample consisted of peripheral blood. All receptors derive from a man in his forties or fifties who had recovered from COVID-19.

With regard to this clone: Other DNA sequences within the sample encode an identical CDR3. This chain's CDR3 is CASSQPRNYGYTF. In DNA, the CDR3 is TGTGCCAGCAGCCAACCCAGAAACTATGGCTACACCTTC. The V and J genes are TRBV3-1 (or the pseudogene TRBV3-2) and TRBJ1-2; D gene uncertain. This CDR3 has 13 amino acids. From germline, CDR1 is LGHDT and CDR2 YNNKEL (reference sequence). V was pared by 2 bases and J by 2 bases, with 6 bases between.

The chain recombines TRBV27 with TRBJ1-2; D is unclear. The germline CDR1 and CDR2 sequences are MNHEY and SMNVEV (reference sequence). The CDR3 loop spans 12 amino acids. The V and J ends lost 8 bases and 4 bases respectively, with 11 bases between them. The CDR3 loop is CASGESIYGYTF. In nucleotides, the CDR3 is TGTGCCAGCGGAGAAAGTATCTATGGCTACACCTTC.

The V call is TRBV20-1, the J call TRBJ2-1; D is undetermined. This CDR3 is 11 amino acids long. The V gene's germline CDR1 is DFQATT and CDR2 SNEGSKA (reference sequence). V was trimmed by 5 bases and J by 9 bases, leaving 11 bases between them. This CDR3 is CSAGLISEQFF. The CDR3 DNA reads TGCAGTGCTGGGCTGATAAGTGAGCAGTTCTTC.

The sample holds one count of this clone. This chain links TRBV9 with TRBJ2-7; 7 nucleotides match TRBD1. Looked up from germline, CDR1 is SGDLS and CDR2 is YYNGEE. The trim removed 4 bases at V and 0 bases at J, leaving 7 bases unmatched. The CDR3 runs 15 residues. The CDR3 DNA is TGTGCCAGCAGCCGAGGGTGGGACAGCTCCTACGAGCAGTACTTC. It specifies CASSRGWDSSYEQYF.

The genes are TRBV3-1 (or the pseudogene TRBV3-2) and TRBJ2-3; 9 bases are shared with TRBD1. There are 15 residues in the CDR3. Germline V gene sequence: CDR1 LGHDT, CDR2 YNNKEL (reference sequence). Unmatched junction bases numbered 6, after V lost 4 bases and J lost 4 bases. The CDR3 spells CASSPGTGWSDTQYF. The CDR3 region has the DNA TGTGCCAGCAGCCCCGGGACAGGGTGGTCAGATACGCAGTATTTT.

The chain joins TRBV28 to TRBJ2-5, with 8 bases that match TRBD2. Per the germline V gene, CDR1 is MDHEN and CDR2 is SYDVKM. Trimming cost V 3 bases and J 2 bases; bases outside gene matches: 5. The CDR3 loop spans 15 amino acids. The CDR3 DNA reads as TGTGCCAGCAGTTTCGGGCGGGAGGATCAAGAGACCCAGTACTTC. Translated: CASSFGREDQETQYF.

V and J are TRBV6-6 and TRBJ1-1; 10 positions agree with TRBD1. CDR1 and CDR2 (germline): MNHNY, SVGAGI (reference sequence). Trimming at V came to 5 bases and at J to 4 bases, leaving 4 bases not matched to a gene. The CDR3 consists of 14 residues. In DNA, the CDR3 is TGTGCCAGCAGTGGGGGACAGGGGTCCACTGAAGCTTTCTTT. Encoded protein: CASSGGQGSTEAFF.

The rearrangement uses TRBV4-3 and TRBJ2-7, with 12 nucleotides matching TRBD2. V gave up 0 bases and J gave up 4 bases; unmatched junction bases: 7. The germline gives CDR1 LGHNA, CDR2 YSLEER. This CDR3 is built from 17 residues. CDR3 DNA: TGCGCCAGCAGCCAAGAATATCGGACTAGCGGGAAATACGAGCAGTACTTC. Translated: CASSQEYRTSGKYEQYF.

The gene calls are TRBV7-2 and TRBJ2-3; 12 nucleotides agree with TRBD2. The V segment lost 5 bases and the J segment 5 bases; nucleotides outside the gene matches: 8. The V gene's germline CDR1 is SGHTA and CDR2 FQGNSA. There are 16 residues in the CDR3. The CDR3 is CASSALAGGRGDTQYF. CDR3 bases: TGTGCCAGCAGCGCTCTAGCGGGAGGGCGAGGAGATACGCAGTATTTT.

This rearrangement joins TRBV27 to TRBJ1-1; 7 bases line up with TRBD1. Losses at the gene ends were 2 bases for V and 0 bases for J; bases not matched to a gene: 6. Germline V CDR1 and CDR2: MNHEY, SMNVEV (reference sequence). The CDR3 loop spans 16 amino acids. The CDR3 sequence is CASSLRGRLMNTEAFF. The CDR3 region has the DNA TGTGCCAGCAGTTTAAGGGGGCGCCTAATGAACACTGAAGCTTTCTTT.

This clone occurred once. The chain employs TRBV5-5 and TRBJ2-5, with a tentative D call TRBD1 (6 bases). Looked up from germline, CDR1 is SGHKS and CDR2 is YYEKEE (reference sequence). Trimming removed 1 base from V and 1 base from J, with 11 bases in between. This CDR3 comprises 15 residues. This CDR3 is CASSLWSRGQETQYF. The CDR3 DNA follows: TGTGCCAGCAGCTTGTGGTCCAGGGGCCAAGAGACCCAGTACTTC.

This chain uses TRBV5-1 with TRBJ2-5; TRBD2 aligns across 7 bases. The trim removed 0 bases at V and 0 bases at J, leaving 5 bases unmatched. CDR1 and CDR2 (germline): SGHRS, YFSETQ. The CDR3 is 16 residues long. The CDR3 reads CASSLESGTYQETQYF. In DNA, the CDR3 is TGCGCCAGCAGCTTGGAGAGCGGGACCTACCAAGAGACCCAGTACTTC.

The rearrangement links TRBV30 to TRBJ2-3, with TRBD2 matching over 13 bases. The V and J ends lost 5 bases and 4 bases, in that order; junction bases with no gene match: 12. The CDR3 length is 17 residues. Germline V CDR1 and CDR2: GTSNPN, SVGIG (reference sequence). The CDR3 region has the DNA TGTGCCTGGGGGCAAGGGGGGACTAGCGGGACCTCAGATACGCAGTATTTT. Amino acids: CAWGQGGTSGTSDTQYF.

The genes are TRBV5-6 and TRBJ2-7; no clear D gene. This CDR3 is 13 amino acids long. Trimming took off 4 bases at V and 0 bases at J, with 8 bases between the two ends. Germline V gives CDR1 SGHDT, CDR2 YYEEEE. The DNA for the CDR3 is TGTGCCAGCAGCCCCGCAGGCTCCTACGAGCAGTACTTC. Translation gives CASSPAGSYEQYF.

V gene TRBV5-1 combines with J gene TRBJ1-6; TRBD1 agrees at 9 bases. Germline V gives CDR1 SGHRS, CDR2 YFSETQ. V lost 0 bases, J lost 4 bases, and 5 bases stayed unmatched. CDR3 size: 17 residues. CDR3 amino acids: CASSLAPTGGYNSPLHF. DNA of the CDR3: TGCGCCAGCAGCTTGGCCCCGACAGGGGGTTATAATTCACCCCTCCACTTT.

The chain uses TRBV3-1 (or the pseudogene TRBV3-2) and TRBJ2-2; D possibly corresponds to TRBD2 (5 bases). CDR1 is LGHDT, CDR2 YNNKEL, per germline (reference sequence). V shed 1 base and J shed 7 bases, with 25 bases lying between them. The length of the CDR3 is 19 residues. In DNA form, the CDR3 reads TGTGCCAGCAGCCAAGGGGTCGCTCGGGAAGCCCGCTCCATCGGGGAGCTGTTTTTT. Amino acid sequence: CASSQGVAREARSIGELFF.

This clone was counted at least ten times. Here the CDR3 reads CSVVLGAADSNQPQHF. In nucleotides, the CDR3 is TGCAGCGTTGTCCTGGGGGCGGCTGATAGCAATCAGCCCCAGCATTTT. The chain couples TRBV29-1 to TRBJ1-5, with D possibly matching TRBD1 (6 bases). Per germline, CDR1 SQVTM and CDR2 ANQGSEA. CDR3 length: 16 amino acids. Trimming left V 4 bases short and J 0 bases short, with 16 bases between.

The chain links TRBV4-1 to TRBJ2-7, with 8 bases fitting TRBD2. The V and J ends lost 0 bases and 3 bases, in that order; junction bases with no gene match: 4. The CDR3 runs to 15 residues. Germline-derived CDR1 and CDR2 are MGHRA and YSYEKL. The CDR3 sequence is CASSQESSGFYEQYF. The CDR3 region has the DNA TGCGCCAGCAGCCAAGAATCTAGCGGGTTCTACGAGCAGTACTTC.

The chain uses TRBV18 and TRBJ2-7, with 7 nucleotides matching TRBD1. CDR1 and CDR2 (germline): KGHSH, LQKENI. V was clipped by 4 bases and J by 1 base; unmatched bases: 10. This CDR3 is built from 16 residues. The CDR3 DNA sequence: TGTGCCAGCTCACGGAGCTACAGGGGATCTTCCTACGAGCAGTACTTC. Encoded protein: CASSRSYRGSSYEQYF.

The chain employs TRBV5-6 and TRBJ1-1; D not resolved. The V gene lost 4 bases and the J gene lost 1 base, with 17 bases spanning the gap. Germline V CDR1 and CDR2: SGHDT, YYEEEE. CDR3 length equals 16 residues. The CDR3 loop is CASSQGERRWNTEAFF. The CDR3 nucleotides are TGTGCCAGCAGCCAAGGAGAGAGACGCTGGAACACTGAAGCTTTCTTT.